This TCR beta chain comes out of a study of cytomegalovirus exposure and HLA in healthy donors (TCRdb year 2017). About the investigation overall: An earlier analysis of roughly 570 of the donors reported about 300 Gb of sequence data and 100 million to 120 million unique TCR beta sequences obtained from some 170 million T cells. Donor age, sex, ethnicity and CMV serostatus were collected together with the repertoire data. Besides the first cohort of around 670 subjects, a separate validation cohort made up of 95 to 150 different subjects was used. Among over 350 genotyped donors of the cohort, an average of about 240,000 unique TCR beta nucleotide sequences were sequenced per donor, roughly 20% of them non-productive. The number of typed donors differed by locus: about 620-640 for A, B, C, DRB1 and DQB1; approximately 530 for DQA1; 606 for DPA1; and some 470 for DPB1. To predict cytomegalovirus infection status, the study brought together high-throughput TCR immunosequencing, statistical association of individual TCRs with disease status, and machine learning. Genome-wide SNP genotypes for about 60% of the roughly 700 donors were used in a later genetic analysis, which treated that subset as a discovery cohort. Of the 398 genotyped donors, 65% to 90% fell in the genetic ancestry cluster associated with self-reported Caucasian donors. Approximately 300 gigabases of sequencing data and roughly 90 million unique TCR sequences were included in an early release covering about 600 HLA-typed donors. An earlier analysis of approximately 580 of the donors used high-throughput TCR beta sequencing to judge whether each TCR beta V gene segment behaved as functional or pseudogenic. In a later analysis, previously published TCR beta repertoires from fewer than 750 donors were re-analyzed and high-resolution HLA genotyping was added so that TCR occurrence patterns could be studied. All discovery cohort repertoires had been generated on a single sequencing platform. Both class I and class II loci were covered by HLA typing, at four-digit resolution. The study was designed to test whether signatures of past pathogen exposure could be identified by cataloging public T cell receptors. Rather than drawing on any new phenotypic data, the later analysis identified candidate immune exposures from TCR beta sequences and the way those sequences occurred across donors. The study used immunosequencing to profile the T cell repertoires of approximately 630 subjects and linked those repertoires to cytomegalovirus serostatus. Because of strong linkage in the cohort, roughly five DR-DQ haplotypes were treated as single units for association and clustering.

In total, roughly 710 healthy bone marrow donors made up the cohort. All cohort members were sampled while nominally healthy, although unrecorded immune exposures were likely present. The donor was CMV seronegative and belonged to the group of 350 to 400 seronegative cohort members. A peripheral blood sample was provided by each donor, and peripheral blood mononuclear cells were used for TCR beta sequencing. The Qiagen DNeasy Blood Extraction Kit was used to extract genomic DNA from the blood cell samples. As to this clone: Its antigen specificity is not known. At one end, the junction sequence differs from germline, possibly due to a read error.

Receptors were amplified or captured by the immunoSEQ multiplex PCR assay. The multiplex PCR relied on a mix of 60 forward primers for TCR Vbeta segments and 13 reverse primers for TCR Jbeta segments. The CDR3 region of rearranged TCR beta genes was amplified from genomic DNA by a multiplex PCR assay. On the Illumina HiSeq System, the amplified TCR beta libraries were sequenced as 87-base-pair reads. The published analysis was carried out like this. Across the roughly 640 repertoires, a later analysis counted roughly 77 million unique TCR beta chains, some 11 million of which were shared by at least two donors. A nearest-neighbor algorithm error-corrected the raw reads and collapsed the reads into unique sequences, merging closely related sequences to remove PCR and sequencing errors. Alignment of CDR3 sequences to IMGT reference sequences was used to assign V, D and J gene segments. Each retained sequence needed at least a six-nucleotide match to both a V gene segment and a J gene segment. A rearrangement was called productive if the CDR3 had no stop codons and remained in frame with V and J, and every other rearrangement was called non-productive. Following IMGT convention, CDR3 was defined as the stretch from the second conserved V-encoded cysteine to the conserved J-encoded phenylalanine. Sequences without an unambiguous match to a single V gene segment were excluded from the earlier analysis of 587 of the donors. An earlier analysis of over 450 of the donors classified V segments as functional when productive rearrangements were above 56.7% and as segregating when the standard deviation between donors was above 5%. A statistical classification framework was built to diagnose cytomegalovirus status from the catalog of TCR beta chain sequences. A later analysis assigned V and J genes by comparing TCR nucleotide sequences with IMGT/GENE-DB human TR gene sequences. Using the TCRdist pipeline, a later analysis assigned CDR3 sequences along with most-parsimonious VDJ recombination scenarios. A later analysis defined each TCR beta chain by its CDR3 amino acid sequence plus V-gene family, and excluded reads lacking a unique V-gene family. As a way to deal with suspected cross-contamination and a sequencing artifact, a later analysis dropped approximately 590 nucleotide sequences that were highly shared and had low generation probability. In a later analysis, a clonal expansion index for each public chain was calculated from normalized within-repertoire ranks of inferred template counts. Generation probabilities in a later analysis came from a VDJ recombination model fitted to out-of-frame rearrangements, and those results were checked against IGoR. Hypergeometric tests were used in a later analysis to score TCR-TCR, TCR-HLA and TCR-CMV co-occurrence, with a repertoire-size bias correction applied to the TCR pairs. To estimate false discovery rates, a later analysis permuted the HLA or CMV assignments 20 times. In a later analysis, co-occurring TCRs were grouped using DBSCAN, with TCRdist sequence similarity added in when clustering inside HLA-allele-positive subsets. For co-occurrence clustering, repertoires with fewer than 30,000 or more than 120,000 public chains were excluded, along with 5 or 6 repertoires with anomalous nucleotide sharing. Held by TCRdb, this immuneACCESS table contains in-frame sequences only and omits some clones. Under half of the omission traces to an unresolved V gene where checked; the cause of the rest is unknown. D and trimming come from the DNA, and the V and J calls and clone size come from that table. This sample lists approximately 88,000 clones; around 84% were detected once. The ten largest clones add up to 2% to 2.5% of the sample.

Findings and caveats that apply to the study as a whole: According to a later genetic analysis, donors in an Asian-associated ancestry cluster had fewer N-insertions in productive TCRs than the approximately 690-donor mean. A later analysis found that HLA-associated TCR beta chains were more clonally expanded and had lower generation probabilities than equally common non-associated chains. The study gave a list of some 150 TCR beta chains associated with cytomegalovirus. The authors suggested that the approach could potentially be extended to other disease states and immunological phenotypes. Because HLA typing was unavailable for some donors at each locus, only the typed subset was used in association tests. The classifier was reported to diagnose cytomegalovirus status with high specificity and sensitivity in both the original cohort and the validation cohort. This cohort had only TCR beta chains sequenced, and the lack of alpha or paired-chain data limited which features could be detected. The 87-base-pair reads could not distinguish some IMGT-functional V segments, including TRBV6-2 and TRBV6-3, so those segments were excluded. Sequencing depth was assumed to be roughly uniform across donors in the presence/absence analyses, though that assumption may not hold. Most CMV-associated TCR beta chains appeared to be HLA-restricted in a later analysis, and the HLA associations seemed to be driven largely by CMV exposure. According to a later analysis, TCR association rates differed among HLA loci, with DRB1 alleles showing the most associated TCRs and HLA-C alleles showing the fewest. In vitro tests confirmed that a few of the cytomegalovirus-associated TCR beta chains recognize cytomegalovirus antigens. While some public TCRs were present in many individuals, most TCR sequences turned up only very rarely across donors. Because counts were too low, seventeen rarely observed V segments, including chromosome 9 orphons, were left out of the earlier analysis of over 550 of the donors. The only immune exposure information available for the cohort was CMV serostatus. An earlier analysis of around 600 of the donors showed that most TCR beta V segments appeared in productive rearrangements either about 87% or about 30% of the time, which broadly matched IMGT annotations. In a later analysis, around 15,000 TCR beta sequences were associated with specific HLA alleles at a false discovery rate of 0.05. A group of highly shared sequence variants was considered likely to be a technical artifact of the sequencing pipeline. When HLA alleles, especially DR and DQ, strongly co-occurred, attributing TCR associations to individual alleles was difficult. A later analysis reported that several top co-occurrence clusters appeared linked to parvovirus B19, influenza, CMV and Epstein-Barr virus. Correlated functional status among segregating V segments might reflect linkage disequilibrium, but an unknown experimental factor could not be ruled out. A further reported finding was that TCR beta sequences accurately predicted the HLA-A and HLA-B alleles for most subjects in the first cohort. A later genetic analysis associated a missense DCLRE1C variant with V-gene and J-gene trimming of TCR beta chains, and an independent cohort replicated the association.

The cysteine opens and the phenylalanine closes a CDR3 of 15 amino acids. Kept here is only the CDR3 DNA, which spans 45 bases and is read in frame from base 1. The CDR1 and CDR2 encoded by the germline V gene (reference sequence) are SSHAT and FNYEAQ. The receptor comes from a man between 18 and 29 years old in good health and CMV-seronegative. The sequence is built from TRBV7-7 and TRBJ2-1, with TRBD2 identical over 13 junction bases. Sequenced sample: PBMCs. The DNA sequence follows: TGTGCTAGCAGCCACGGGACTAGCGGGGTAAATGAGCAGTTCTTC. It encodes CASSHGTSGVNEQFF.